What follows is one T cell receptor beta chain and its context. This sample is drawn from a study of Ad26.COV2.S vaccination and SARS-CoV-2 variants. As to treatment: 15 to 20 received Ad26.COV2.S at low or high dose, single or two shots; five or six received placebo; per-sample allocation not given. All samples were drawn on day 63, counting from the first vaccine or placebo injection. Some clones are missing from TCRdb's copy, which holds only in-frame ones; the method was immunoSEQ multiplex PCR. The sample yields about 440,000 clones, approximately 88% seen once. Per the germline V gene, CDR1 is SEHNR and CDR2 is FQNEAQ (reference sequence). The CDR3 totals 13 residues. Trimming pared 6 bases from V and 7 bases from J, leaving 15 bases between.

V and J are TRBV7-9 and TRBJ1-2, with a weak D call TRBD1 (6 bases). The specimen was peripheral blood, collected in a trial of Ad26.COV2.S vaccine versus placebo. This clonotype was sampled from a person aged 18 to 65 who received the Ad26.COV2.S COVID-19 vaccine or a placebo. The chain's CDR3 is CASRPTGTGGYTF. DNA of the CDR3: TGTGCCAGCAGGCCCACAGGGACTGGTGGCTACACCTTC.